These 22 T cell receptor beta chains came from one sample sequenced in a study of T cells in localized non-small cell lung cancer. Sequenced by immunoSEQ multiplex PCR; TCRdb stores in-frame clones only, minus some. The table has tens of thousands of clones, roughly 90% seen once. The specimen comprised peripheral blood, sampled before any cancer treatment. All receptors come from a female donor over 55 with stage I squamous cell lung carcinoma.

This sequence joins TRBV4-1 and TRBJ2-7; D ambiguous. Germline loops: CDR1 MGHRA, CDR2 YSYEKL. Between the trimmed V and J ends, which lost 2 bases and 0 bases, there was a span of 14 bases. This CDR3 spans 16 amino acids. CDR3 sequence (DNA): TGCGCCAGCAGCCAAATTTTCGCCCGGAGCTCCTACGAGCAGTACTTC. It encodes CASSQIFARSSYEQYF.

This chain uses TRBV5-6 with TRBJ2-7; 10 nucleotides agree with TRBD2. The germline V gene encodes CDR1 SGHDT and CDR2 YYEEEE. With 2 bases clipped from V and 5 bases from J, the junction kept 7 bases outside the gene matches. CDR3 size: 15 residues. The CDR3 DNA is TGTGCCAGCAGCTTCGGAGCGGGAGGGGGCCACGAGCAGTACTTC. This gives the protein CASSFGAGGGHEQYF.

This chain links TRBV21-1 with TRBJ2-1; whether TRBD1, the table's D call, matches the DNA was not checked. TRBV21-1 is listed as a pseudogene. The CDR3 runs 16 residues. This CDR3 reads CASSMRTGGVYNEQFF. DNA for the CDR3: TGTGCCAGCAGCATGAGGACAGGGGGCGTCTACAATGAGCAGTTCTTC.

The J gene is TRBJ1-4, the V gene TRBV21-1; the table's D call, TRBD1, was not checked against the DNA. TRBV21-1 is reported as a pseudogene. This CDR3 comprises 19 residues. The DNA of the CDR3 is TGTGCCAGCAGCGCTCGCAGAAGGACAGGGAATTCCCCCAATGAAAAACTGTTTTTT. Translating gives CASSARRRTGNSPNEKLFF.

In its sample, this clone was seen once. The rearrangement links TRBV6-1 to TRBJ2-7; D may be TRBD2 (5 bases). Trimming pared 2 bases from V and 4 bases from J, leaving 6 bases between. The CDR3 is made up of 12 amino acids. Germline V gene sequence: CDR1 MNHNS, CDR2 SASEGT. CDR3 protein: CASSEPGYEQYF. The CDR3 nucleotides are TGTGCCAGCAGTGAACCGGGGTACGAGCAGTACTTC.

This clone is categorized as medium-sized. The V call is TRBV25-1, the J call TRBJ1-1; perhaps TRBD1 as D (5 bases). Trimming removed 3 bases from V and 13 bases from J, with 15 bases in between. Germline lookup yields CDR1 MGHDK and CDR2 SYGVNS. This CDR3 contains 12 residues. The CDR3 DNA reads TGTGCCAGCAGTGACCGGGGACGATTATTTTTCTTT. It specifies CASSDRGRLFFF.

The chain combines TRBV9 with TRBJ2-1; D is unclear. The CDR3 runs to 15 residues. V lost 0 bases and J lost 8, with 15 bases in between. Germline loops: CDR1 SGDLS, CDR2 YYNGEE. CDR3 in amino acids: CASSVAPVFSDEQFF. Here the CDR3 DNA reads TGTGCCAGCAGCGTAGCCCCTGTTTTCTCTGATGAGCAGTTCTTC.

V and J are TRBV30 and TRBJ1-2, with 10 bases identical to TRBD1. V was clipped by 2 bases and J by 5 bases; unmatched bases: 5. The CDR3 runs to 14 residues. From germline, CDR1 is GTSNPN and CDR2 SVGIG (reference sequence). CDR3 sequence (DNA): TGTGCCTGGAGTAAGGGACAGGGGATGTATGGCTACACCTTC. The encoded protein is CAWSKGQGMYGYTF.

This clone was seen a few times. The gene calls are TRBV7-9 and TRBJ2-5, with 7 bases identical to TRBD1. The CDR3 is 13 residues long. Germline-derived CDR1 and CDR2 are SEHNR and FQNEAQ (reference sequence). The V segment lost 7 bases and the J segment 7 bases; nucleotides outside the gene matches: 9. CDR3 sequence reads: CASTRRTGATQYF. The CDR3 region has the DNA TGTGCCAGCACCCGCCGCACAGGGGCGACCCAGTACTTC.

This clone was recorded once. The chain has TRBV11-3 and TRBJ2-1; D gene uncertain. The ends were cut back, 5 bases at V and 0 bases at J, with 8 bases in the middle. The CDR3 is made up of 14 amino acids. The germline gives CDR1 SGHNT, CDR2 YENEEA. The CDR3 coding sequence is TGTGCCAGCAGCAGGGTCAGCTCCTACAATGAGCAGTTCTTC. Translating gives CASSRVSSYNEQFF.

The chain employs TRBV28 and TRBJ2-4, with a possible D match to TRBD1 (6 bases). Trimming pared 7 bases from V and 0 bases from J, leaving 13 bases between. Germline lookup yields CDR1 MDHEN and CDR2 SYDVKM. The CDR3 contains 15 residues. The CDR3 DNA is TGTGCCAGCACCCTAGTACAGGGAGCCAAAAACATTCAGTACTTC. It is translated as CASTLVQGAKNIQYF.

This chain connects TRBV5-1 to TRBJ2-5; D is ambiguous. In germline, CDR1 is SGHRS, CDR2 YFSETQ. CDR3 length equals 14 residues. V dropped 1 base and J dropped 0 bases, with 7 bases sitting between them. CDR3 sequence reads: CASSLTAYQETQYF. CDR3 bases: TGCGCCAGCAGCTTGACAGCGTACCAAGAGACCCAGTACTTC.

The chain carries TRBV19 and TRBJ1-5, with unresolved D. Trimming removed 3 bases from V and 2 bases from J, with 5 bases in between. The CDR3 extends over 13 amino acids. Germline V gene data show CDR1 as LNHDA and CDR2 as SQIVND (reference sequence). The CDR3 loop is CASSMVGNQPQHF. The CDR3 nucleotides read TGTGCCAGTAGTATGGTAGGCAATCAGCCCCAGCATTTT.

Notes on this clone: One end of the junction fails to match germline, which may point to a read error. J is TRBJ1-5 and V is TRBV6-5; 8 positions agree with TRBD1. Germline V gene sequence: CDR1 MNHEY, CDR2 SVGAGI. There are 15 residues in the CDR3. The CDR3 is CASSYSYRGNQPQHF. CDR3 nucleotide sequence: TGTGCCAGCAGCTACTCGTACAGGGGGAATCAGCCCCAGCATTTT.

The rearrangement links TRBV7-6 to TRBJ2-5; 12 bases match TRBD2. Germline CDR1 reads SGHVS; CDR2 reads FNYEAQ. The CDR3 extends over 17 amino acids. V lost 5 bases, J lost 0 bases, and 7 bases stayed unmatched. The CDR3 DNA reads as TGTGCCAGCAGCCCCTGGACTAGCGGGGTGTACCAAGAGACCCAGTACTTC. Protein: CASSPWTSGVYQETQYF.

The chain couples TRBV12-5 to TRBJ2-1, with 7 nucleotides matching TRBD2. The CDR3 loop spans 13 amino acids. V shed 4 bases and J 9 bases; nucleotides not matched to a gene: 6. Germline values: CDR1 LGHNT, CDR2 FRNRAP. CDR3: CASGSRERGEQFF. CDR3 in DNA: TGTGCTAGTGGTTCACGGGAGCGGGGTGAGCAGTTCTTC.

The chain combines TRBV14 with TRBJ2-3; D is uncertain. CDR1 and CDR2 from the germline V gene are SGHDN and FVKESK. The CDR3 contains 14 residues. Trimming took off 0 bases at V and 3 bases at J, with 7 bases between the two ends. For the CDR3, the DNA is TGTGCCAGCAGCCAAGAGGCGCGGACAGATACGCAGTATTTT. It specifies CASSQEARTDTQYF. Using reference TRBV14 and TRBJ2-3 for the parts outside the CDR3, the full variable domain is EAGVTQFPSHSVIEKGQTVTLRCDPISGHDNLYWYRRVMGKEIKFLLHFVKESKQDESGMPNNRFLAERTGGTYSTLKVQPAELEDSGVYFCASSQEARTDTQYFGPGTRLTVL.

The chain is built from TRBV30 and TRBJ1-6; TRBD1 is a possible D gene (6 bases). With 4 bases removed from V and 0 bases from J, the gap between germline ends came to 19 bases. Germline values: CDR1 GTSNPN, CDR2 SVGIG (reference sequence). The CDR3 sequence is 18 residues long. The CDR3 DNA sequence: TGTGCCTGGAACAATCCGACAGGCCTGAGCTCCTATAATTCACCCCTCCACTTT. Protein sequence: CAWNNPTGLSSYNSPLHF.

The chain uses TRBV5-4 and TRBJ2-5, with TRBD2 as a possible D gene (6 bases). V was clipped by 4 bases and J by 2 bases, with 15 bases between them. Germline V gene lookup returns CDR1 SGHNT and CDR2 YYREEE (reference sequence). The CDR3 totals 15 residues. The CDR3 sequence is CASSKRDSLQETQYF. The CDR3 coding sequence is TGTGCCAGCAGCAAACGGGACTCATTGCAAGAGACCCAGTACTTC. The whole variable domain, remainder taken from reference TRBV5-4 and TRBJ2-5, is ETGVTQSPTHLIKTRGQQVTLRCSSQSGHNTVSWYQQALGQGPQFIFQYYREEENGRGNFPPRFSGLQFPNYSSELNVNALELDDSALYLCASSKRDSLQETQYFGPGTRLLVL.

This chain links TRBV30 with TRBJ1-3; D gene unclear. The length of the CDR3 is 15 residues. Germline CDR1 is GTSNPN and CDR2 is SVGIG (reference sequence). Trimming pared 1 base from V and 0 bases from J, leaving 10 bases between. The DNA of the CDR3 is TGTGCCTGGAGTGGCATCAGGAGCTCTGGAAACACCATATATTTT. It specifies CAWSGIRSSGNTIYF.

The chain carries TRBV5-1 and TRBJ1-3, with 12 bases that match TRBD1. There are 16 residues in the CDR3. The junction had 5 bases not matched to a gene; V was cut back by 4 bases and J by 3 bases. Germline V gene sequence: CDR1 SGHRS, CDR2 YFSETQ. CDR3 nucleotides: TGCGCCAGCAGCCGGGGACAGGGGGCGCGTGGAAACACCATATATTTT. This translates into CASSRGQGARGNTIYF.

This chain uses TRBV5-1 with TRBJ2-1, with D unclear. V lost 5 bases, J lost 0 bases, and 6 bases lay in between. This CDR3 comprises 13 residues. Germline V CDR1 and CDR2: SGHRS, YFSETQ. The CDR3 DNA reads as TGCGCCAGCAGTCCGGACTCCTACAATGAGCAGTTCTTC. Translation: CASSPDSYNEQFF.